This T cell receptor beta chain originates from a study of T-cell memory formation after mild COVID-19. TCRdb re-called the 5' RACE reads through MiXCR, storing one row per CDR3 protein. The sample contains 280,000 or so distinct CDR3 sequences, 8.2% of which appear only once. V gave up 1 base and J gave up 4 bases, with 10 bases separating them. Germline-derived CDR1 and CDR2 are LGHDT and YNNKEL (reference sequence). The CDR3 totals 14 residues. Study-wide findings and caveats: Memory sampled before infection contained some responding clones, suggesting cross-reactive memory joined.

Concerning this clonotype itself: Its matching antigen is unknown.

Sequenced: PBMCs or a T cell subset sorted from them (not recorded which). The chain couples TRBV3-1 to TRBJ1-1; D is unclear. The receptor was isolated from a man in his late teens or twenties who had mild COVID-19 (a few samples of this study predate the infection). Cell type and time point are not known. CDR3: CASSQAFRGTEAFF. The CDR3 nucleotides are TGTGCCAGCAGCCAAGCGTTCCGCGGCACTGAAGCTTTCTTT.